This TCR beta chain was identified during a study of blood T cell repertoires in COVID-19 (dated by TCRdb to about 2020). Study-wide context: Samples from collaborators originated in the United States, Italy and Spain and spanned both the acute and convalescent phases of COVID-19. The prospective study material was composed of cDNA or gDNA derived from T cells, B-cell-depleted T cells, or PBMCs. The dataset comprised deeply sampled blood TCRbeta repertoires from subjects exposed to, actively infected with, or recovered from COVID-19. The repertoires were released in a freely available public database meant as a resource for research on the immune response to SARS-CoV-2. The samples were drawn from two sources: the first 160 participants of the ongoing ImmuneRACE study, and 1,000 to 1,500 subjects contributed by 6 global collaborators. Sample metadata almost always included a de-identified subject ID, COVID-19 status, age in years and sex. Where HLA class I and class II types were available, the types were taken from metadata supplied by the sample provider, not from assay-based typing.

As to this clone: The antigen it binds to is not known. Base qualities are not recorded, but no much larger clone differs from it by a single base.

Counted from cysteine to phenylalanine, this CDR3 has 17 amino acids. Only the CDR3 DNA stays, 51 bases, in frame from base 1. Overall study results and their limits: The amount of clinical and demographic metadata varied by source and participant and was provided uncurated.

TCRbeta CDR3 regions were amplified from genomic DNA using the immunoSEQ Assay, a bias-controlled multiplex PCR. On the authors' methods: Within the assay, amplification of reference gene primers was used to estimate how many nucleated cells each sample contained. To quantify the absolute abundance of each unique TCRbeta CDR3 rearrangement, sequence reads were collapsed and filtered. For each sample, productive Simpson clonality was calculated as the square root of Simpson's diversity index across productive rearrangements. Entries here come from immuneACCESS through TCRdb and include only in-frame sequences with V and J called. Some clones fail to appear in such tables; in the studies checked, an unresolved V gene covers under half of the shortfall, and the cause of the remainder is unknown. The V and J calls and clone size are taken from that table; D and trimming were inferred from the DNA. The sample records around 260,000 clones, 86% of which are singletons. Of the sample, over 7.5% is held by the ten largest clones.

Samples from volunteer blood donors who had recovered from COVID-19 were contributed by a second Seattle source. Collaborating institutions collected whole blood in K2EDTA tubes following their own protocols. Collaborator samples were shipped for TCRbeta analysis as frozen whole blood, isolated PBMCs, or DNA extracted from either sample type. The receptor chain draws on TRBV21-1 and TRBJ2-5; the listed D gene, TRBD2, was not tested against the DNA. TRBV21-1 is a pseudogene locus. Input material: peripheral blood. The TCR sequence derives from a man aged 40-55 years who had recovered from COVID-19. The CDR3 amino acid sequence is: CASSKVSWEGPRETQYF. The nucleotide sequence reads TGTGCCAGCAGCAAAGTATCCTGGGAGGGGCCCAGGGAGACCCAGTACTTC.